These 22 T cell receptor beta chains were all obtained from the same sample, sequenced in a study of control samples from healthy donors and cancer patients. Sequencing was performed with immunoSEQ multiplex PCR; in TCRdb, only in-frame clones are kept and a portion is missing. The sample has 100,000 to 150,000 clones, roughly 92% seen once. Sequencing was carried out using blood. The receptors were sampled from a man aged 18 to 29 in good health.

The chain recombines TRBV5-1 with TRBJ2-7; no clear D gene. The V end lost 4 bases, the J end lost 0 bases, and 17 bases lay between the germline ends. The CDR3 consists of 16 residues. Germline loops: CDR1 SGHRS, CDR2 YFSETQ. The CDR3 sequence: CASSPETLYLSYEQYF. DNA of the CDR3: TGCGCCAGCAGCCCGGAGACTCTTTACCTCTCCTACGAGCAGTACTTC. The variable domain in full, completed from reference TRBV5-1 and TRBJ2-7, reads KAGVTQTPRYLIKTRGQQVTLSCSPISGHRSVSWYQQTPGQGLQFLFEYFSETQRNKGNFPGRFSGRQFSNSRSEMNVSTLELGDSALYLCASSPETLYLSYEQYFGPGTRLTVT.

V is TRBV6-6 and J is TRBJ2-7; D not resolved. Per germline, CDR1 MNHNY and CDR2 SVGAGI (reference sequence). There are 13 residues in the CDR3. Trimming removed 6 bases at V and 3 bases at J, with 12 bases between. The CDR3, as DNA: TGTGCCAGCAGCCCCGGACGGTACTACGAGCAGTACTTC. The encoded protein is CASSPGRYYEQYF.

CDR3 residues: CASSIFGGHSYNEQFF. CDR3 in DNA: TGTGCCAGCAGCATTTTCGGGGGGCACTCCTACAATGAGCAGTTCTTC. J is TRBJ2-1 and V is TRBV9; a possible D gene is TRBD2 (7 bases). Trimming removed 4 bases at V and 0 bases at J, with 14 bases between. CDR3 length: 16 residues. Germline CDR1 SGDLS, CDR2 YYNGEE. Full variable domain (rest looked up from reference TRBV9 and TRBJ2-1): DSGVTQTPKHLITATGQRVTLRCSPRSGDLSVYWYQQSLDQGLQFLIQYYNGEERAKGNILERFSAQQFPDLHSELNLSSLELGDSALYFCASSIFGGHSYNEQFFGPGTRLTVL.

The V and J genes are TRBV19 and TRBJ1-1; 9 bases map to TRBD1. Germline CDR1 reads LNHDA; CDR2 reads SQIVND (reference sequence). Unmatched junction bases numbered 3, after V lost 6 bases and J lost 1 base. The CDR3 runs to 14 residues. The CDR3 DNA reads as TGTGCCAGTAGCCCGGGACAGGGGAACACTGAAGCTTTCTTT. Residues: CASSPGQGNTEAFF.

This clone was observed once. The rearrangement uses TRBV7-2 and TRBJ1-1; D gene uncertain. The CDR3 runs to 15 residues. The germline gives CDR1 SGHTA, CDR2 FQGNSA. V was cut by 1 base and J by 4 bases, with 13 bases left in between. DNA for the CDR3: TGTGCCAGCAGCTTAGTCGTTCAGCTAGCCACTGAAGCTTTCTTT. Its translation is CASSLVVQLATEAFF.

CDR3 amino acids: CASSLGPTGKETQYF. The CDR3 DNA is TGTGCCAGCAGCTTGGGACCGACAGGGAAAGAGACCCAGTACTTC. The chain links TRBV5-6 to TRBJ2-5, with 7 bases aligning to TRBD1. Per the germline V gene, CDR1 is SGHDT and CDR2 is YYEEEE. The V and J ends lost 0 bases and 3 bases, in that order; junction bases with no gene match: 5. This CDR3 spans 15 amino acids.

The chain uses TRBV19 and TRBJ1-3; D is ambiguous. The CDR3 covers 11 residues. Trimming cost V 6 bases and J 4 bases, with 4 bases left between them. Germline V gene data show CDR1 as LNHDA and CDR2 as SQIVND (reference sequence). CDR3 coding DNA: TGTGCCAGTAGCTACGGAAACACCATATATTTT. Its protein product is CASSYGNTIYF.

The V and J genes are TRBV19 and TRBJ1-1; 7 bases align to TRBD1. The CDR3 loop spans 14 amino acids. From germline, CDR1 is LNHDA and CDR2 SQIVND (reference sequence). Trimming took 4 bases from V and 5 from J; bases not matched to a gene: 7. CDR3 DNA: TGTGCCAGTAGTACACAGACAGGGAGTACTGAAGCTTTCTTT. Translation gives CASSTQTGSTEAFF.

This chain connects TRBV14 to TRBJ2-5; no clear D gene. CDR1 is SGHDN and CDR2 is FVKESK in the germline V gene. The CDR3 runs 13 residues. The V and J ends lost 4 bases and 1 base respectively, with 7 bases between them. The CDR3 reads CASSRASQETQYF. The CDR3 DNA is TGTGCCAGCAGCCGCGCCTCCCAAGAGACCCAGTACTTC.

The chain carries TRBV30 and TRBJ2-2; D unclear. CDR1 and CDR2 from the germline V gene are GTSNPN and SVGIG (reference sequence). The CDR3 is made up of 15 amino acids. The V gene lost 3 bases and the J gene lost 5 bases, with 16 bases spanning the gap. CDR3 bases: TGTGCCTGGAGCCCCTTCTCGGGTAGGACCGGGGAGCTGTTTTTT. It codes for CAWSPFSGRTGELFF.

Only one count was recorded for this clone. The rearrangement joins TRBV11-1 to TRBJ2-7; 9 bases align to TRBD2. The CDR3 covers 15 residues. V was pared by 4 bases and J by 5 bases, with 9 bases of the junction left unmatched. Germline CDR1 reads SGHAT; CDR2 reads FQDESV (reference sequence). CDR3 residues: CASSYGGRGGDEQYF. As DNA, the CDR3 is TGTGCCAGCAGCTACGGCGGGAGGGGAGGTGACGAGCAGTACTTC. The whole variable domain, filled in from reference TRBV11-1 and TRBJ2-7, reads EAEVAQSPRYKITEKSQAVAFWCDPISGHATLYWYRQILGQGPELLVQFQDESVVDDSQLPKDRFSAERLKGVDSTLKIQPAELGDSAMYLCASSYGGRGGDEQYFGPGTRLTVT.

The DNA of the CDR3 is TGTGCCAGCAGCTTCGCCGGGGTTGAGCAGTTCTTC. It specifies CASSFAGVEQFF. The chain employs TRBV7-2 and TRBJ2-1; D possibly corresponds to TRBD2 (5 bases). Germline-derived CDR1 and CDR2 are SGHTA and FQGNSA. The CDR3 is 12 amino acids. Trimming shortened V by 3 bases and J by 9 bases, and 9 bases separated the two germline ends.

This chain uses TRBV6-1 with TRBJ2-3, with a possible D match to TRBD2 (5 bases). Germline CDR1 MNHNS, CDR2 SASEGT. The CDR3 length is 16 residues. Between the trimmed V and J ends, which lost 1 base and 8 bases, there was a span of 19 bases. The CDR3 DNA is TGTGCCAGCAGTGAAGTCGGAGGAGCGGCCTGGGGTACGCAGTATTTT. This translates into CASSEVGGAAWGTQYF.

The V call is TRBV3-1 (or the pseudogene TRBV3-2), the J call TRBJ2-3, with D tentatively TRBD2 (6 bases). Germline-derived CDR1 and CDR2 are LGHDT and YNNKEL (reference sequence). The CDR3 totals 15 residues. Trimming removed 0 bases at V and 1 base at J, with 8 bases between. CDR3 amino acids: CASSQDGGGTDTQYF. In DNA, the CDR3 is TGTGCCAGCAGCCAAGACGGCGGGGGCACAGATACGCAGTATTTT.

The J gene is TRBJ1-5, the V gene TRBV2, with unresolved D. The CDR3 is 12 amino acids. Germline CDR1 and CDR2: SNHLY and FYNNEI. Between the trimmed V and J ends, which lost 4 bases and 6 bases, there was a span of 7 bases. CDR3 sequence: CASSVEVQPQHF. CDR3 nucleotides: TGTGCCAGCAGTGTCGAGGTTCAGCCCCAGCATTTT.

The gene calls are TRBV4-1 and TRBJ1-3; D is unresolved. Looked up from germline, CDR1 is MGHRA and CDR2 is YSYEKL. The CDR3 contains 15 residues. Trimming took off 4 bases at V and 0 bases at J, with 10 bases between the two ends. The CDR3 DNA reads TGCGCCAGCAGCCTAAGAGCCTTCTCTGGAAACACCATATATTTT. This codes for CASSLRAFSGNTIYF.

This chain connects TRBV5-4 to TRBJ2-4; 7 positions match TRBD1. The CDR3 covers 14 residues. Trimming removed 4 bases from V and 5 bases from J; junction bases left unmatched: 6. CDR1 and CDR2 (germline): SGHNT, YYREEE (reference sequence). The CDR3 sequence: CASSLTGRENIQYF. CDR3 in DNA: TGTGCCAGCAGCCTGACAGGGCGGGAAAACATTCAGTACTTC.

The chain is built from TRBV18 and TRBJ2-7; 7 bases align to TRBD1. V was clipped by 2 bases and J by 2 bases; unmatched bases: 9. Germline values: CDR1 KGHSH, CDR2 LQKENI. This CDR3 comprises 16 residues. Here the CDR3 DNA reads TGTGCCAGCTCACCAAACAGTCCAGGGACAGCCTACGAGCAGTACTTC. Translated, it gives CASSPNSPGTAYEQYF.

The CDR3 reads CASSLFATNEKLFF. DNA for the CDR3: TGTGCCAGCAGTTTATTCGCAACTAATGAAAAACTGTTTTTT. The chain carries TRBV27 and TRBJ1-4; D call uncertain. This CDR3 is built from 14 residues. V was cut by 1 base and J by 0 bases, with 3 bases left in between. The germline gives CDR1 MNHEY, CDR2 SMNVEV (reference sequence). The entire variable domain, with the rest obtained from reference TRBV27 and TRBJ1-4, is as follows: EAQVTQNPRYLITVTGKKLTVTCSQNMNHEYMSWYRQDPGLGLRQIYYSMNVEVTDKGDVPEGYKVSRKEKRNFPLILESPSPNQTSLYFCASSLFATNEKLFFGSGTQLSVL.

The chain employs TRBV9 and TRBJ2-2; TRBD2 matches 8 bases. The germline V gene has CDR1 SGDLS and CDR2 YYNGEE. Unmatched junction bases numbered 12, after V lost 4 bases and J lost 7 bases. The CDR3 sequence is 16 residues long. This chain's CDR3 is CASSYPGGWPIGELFF. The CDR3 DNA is TGTGCCAGCAGCTACCCGGGAGGGTGGCCCATCGGGGAGCTGTTTTTT.

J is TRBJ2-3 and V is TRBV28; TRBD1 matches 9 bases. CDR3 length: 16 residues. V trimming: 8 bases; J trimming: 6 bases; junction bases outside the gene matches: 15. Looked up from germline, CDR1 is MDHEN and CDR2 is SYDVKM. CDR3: CASGPRDRVFWDTQYF. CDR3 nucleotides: TGTGCCAGCGGACCCCGGGACAGGGTGTTTTGGGATACGCAGTATTTT.

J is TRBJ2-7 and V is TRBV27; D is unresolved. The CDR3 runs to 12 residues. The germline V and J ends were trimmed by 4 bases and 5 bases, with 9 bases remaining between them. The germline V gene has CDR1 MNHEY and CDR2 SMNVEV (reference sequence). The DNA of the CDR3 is TGTGCCAGCAGTTCCCCCCCTGACGAGCAGTACTTC. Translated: CASSSPPDEQYF.